This T cell receptor beta chain was identified during a study of tumor-infiltrating lymphocytes in primary liver carcinoma. As for the study in general: These patients were men and women whose ages were 30 to 69 years. Study conclusions and caveats: Tumors had a top-250-clone fraction that was significantly higher than blood (p = 0.039).

Total RNA amounting to about 520 ng was the source from which TCR beta cDNA was made with a constant-region primer. Three rounds of nested multiplex PCR with slightly modified ARM-PCR produced TCR beta libraries. In the first two PCR rounds, TRBV1-TRBV30 forward primers were paired with a C-beta reverse primer, and each round lasted approximately 9 cycles. One entry per CDR3 protein, called by TCRdb with MiXCR from the multiplex PCR reads. The sample has under 25,000 distinct CDR3 sequences; roughly four fifths are singletons. The tissue used was unsorted bulk material of 20-30 mg. RNA and DNA were co-extracted from it with the AllPrep DNA/RNA mini kit. The CDR3 sequence is 15 residues long. V was cut by 4 bases and J by 2 bases, with 15 bases left in between. Germline loops: CDR1 SGHAT, CDR2 FQNNGV. For this clonotype: The target antigen is unknown.

Source material: liver tumor tissue from sampling region 5. Subset meaning: tumor region T5, tumor centre. This chain uses TRBV11-2 with TRBJ2-7; maybe TRBD2 (7 bases). The origin of this receptor is a woman younger than 45 with primary liver carcinoma and hepatitis B virus infection. The CDR3 sequence: CASSSLGGATYEQYF. Written as DNA, the CDR3 is TGTGCCAGCAGCTCACTGGGGGGGGCCACCTACGAGCAGTACTTC. The whole variable domain, remainder taken from reference TRBV11-2 and TRBJ2-7, is EAGVAQSPRYKIIEKRQSVAFWCNPISGHATLYWYQQILGQGPKLLIQFQNNGVVDDSQLPKDRFSAERLKGVDSTLKIQPAKLEDSAVYLCASSSLGGATYEQYFGPGTRLTVT.